The 8 T cell receptor beta chains below all came from one sample that was sequenced in a study of patients and donors after allogeneic stem cell transplantation. One entry per CDR3 protein, called by TCRdb with MiXCR from the RT-PCR reads. Counted here are about a million distinct CDR3 sequences, roughly 18% occurring once; the ten biggest clones make up around 5.5%. Specimen: blood, either unsorted or a sorted T cell fraction (not recorded which). The receptors come from a human donor who was either an allogeneic HSCT recipient or a stem cell or donor lymphocyte infusion donor (not recorded which). It is not recorded whose cells these are; they may come from a transplant donor.

This clonotype has just a few counts. The chain has TRBV7-2 and TRBJ1-6; D perhaps matches TRBD1 (5 bases). There are 15 residues in the CDR3. Trimming removed 3 bases at V and 6 bases at J, with 12 bases between. Germline CDR1 is SGHTA and CDR2 is FQGNSA. CDR3: CASSFGAQTNSPLHF. Written as DNA, the CDR3 is TGTGCCAGCAGCTTCGGGGCACAAACTAATTCACCCCTCCACTTT.

The chain employs TRBV7-6 and TRBJ2-1; maybe TRBD1 (5 bases). The CDR3 contains 15 residues. Germline assignment: CDR1 SGHVS and CDR2 FNYEAQ. V shed 1 base and J shed 3 bases, with 10 bases lying between them. CDR3 residues: CASSLGFRDYNEQFF. CDR3 DNA: TGTGCCAGCAGCTTAGGGTTCAGGGACTACAATGAGCAGTTCTTC.

CDR3 region: CASSLADSPYEQYF. Here the CDR3 DNA reads TGCGCCAGCAGCTTGGCGGACTCCCCCTACGAGCAGTACTTC. The chain recombines TRBV5-1 with TRBJ2-7; D is possibly TRBD2 (5 bases). The CDR3 extends over 14 amino acids. V lost 0 bases and J 2 bases, leaving 9 bases between the germline ends. Germline values: CDR1 SGHRS, CDR2 YFSETQ.

This clonotype was seen a handful of times. This chain links TRBV20-1 with TRBJ2-1; no clear D gene. Germline V lookup: CDR1 DFQATT, CDR2 SNEGSKA (reference sequence). The germline V and J ends were trimmed by 3 bases and 4 bases, with 7 bases remaining between them. The CDR3 runs 12 residues. The CDR3 DNA is TGCAGTGCTAGCAACTCATACAATGAGCAGTTCTTC. Translating gives CSASNSYNEQFF.

This sequence joins TRBV12-3 or TRBV12-4 and TRBJ1-1; 9 bases line up with TRBD1. V lost 10 bases to trimming and J lost 3 bases; unmatched junction nucleotides: 12. The CDR3 consists of 15 residues. The CDR3 nucleotides are TGTGCCACCCGGGGAGGGACAGGGTGGGACACTGAAGCTTTCTTT. This translates into CATRGGTGWDTEAFF.

This clonotype was detected only a few times. The J gene is TRBJ1-4, the V gene TRBV5-5; 7 positions match TRBD1. This CDR3 spans 15 amino acids. Germline CDR1 is SGHKS and CDR2 is YYEKEE (reference sequence). V shed 2 bases, J shed 6 bases, and the junction held 7 bases outside the gene matches. The CDR3 protein is CASSFPGRGDEKLFF. CDR3 coding DNA: TGTGCCAGCAGCTTCCCCGGCAGGGGGGATGAAAAACTGTTTTTT.

To note about this clonotype: The CDR3 end shows no conserved phenylalanine or tryptophan, and so a read error is likely. The chain combines TRBV4-1 with TRBJ1-1; D is undetermined. There are 14 residues in the CDR3. The germline V gene has CDR1 MGHRA and CDR2 YSYEKL. V lost 1 base, J lost 1 base, and 7 bases lay in between. Here the CDR3 reads CASSQVWTNTEAFL. CDR3 in DNA: TGCGCCAGCAGCCAAGTGTGGACGAACACTGAAGCTTTCCTT.

This chain connects TRBV29-1 to TRBJ1-1; D ambiguous. Deletions cut 5 bases from V and 0 bases from J, with 7 bases between. The CDR3 extends over 12 amino acids. From germline, CDR1 is SQVTM and CDR2 ANQGSEA. CDR3 nucleotide sequence: TGCAGCGTTCAAAAGGTGAACACTGAAGCTTTCTTT. It encodes CSVQKVNTEAFF.